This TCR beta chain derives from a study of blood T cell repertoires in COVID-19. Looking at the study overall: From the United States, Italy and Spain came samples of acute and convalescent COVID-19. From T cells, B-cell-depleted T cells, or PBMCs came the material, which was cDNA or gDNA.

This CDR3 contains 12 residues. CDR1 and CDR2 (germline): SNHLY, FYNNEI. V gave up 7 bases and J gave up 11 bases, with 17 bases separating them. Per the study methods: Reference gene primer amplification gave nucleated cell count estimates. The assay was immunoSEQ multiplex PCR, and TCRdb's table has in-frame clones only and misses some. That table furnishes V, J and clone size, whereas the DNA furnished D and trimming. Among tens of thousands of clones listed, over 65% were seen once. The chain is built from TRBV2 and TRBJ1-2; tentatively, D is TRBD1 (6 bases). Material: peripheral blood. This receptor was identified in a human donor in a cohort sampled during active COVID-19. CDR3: CASNILQGSYTF. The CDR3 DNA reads TGTGCCAGCAACATTCTACAGGGCAGTTACACCTTC.